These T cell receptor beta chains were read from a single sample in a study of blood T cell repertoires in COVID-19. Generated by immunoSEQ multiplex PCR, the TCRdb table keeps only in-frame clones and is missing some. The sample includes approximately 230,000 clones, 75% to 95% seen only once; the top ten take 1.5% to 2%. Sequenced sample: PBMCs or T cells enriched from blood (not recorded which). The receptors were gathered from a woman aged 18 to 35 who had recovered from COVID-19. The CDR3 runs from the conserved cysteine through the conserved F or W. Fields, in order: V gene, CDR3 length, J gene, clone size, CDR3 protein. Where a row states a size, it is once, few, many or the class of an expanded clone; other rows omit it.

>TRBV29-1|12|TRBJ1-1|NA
CSVGLGATEAFF
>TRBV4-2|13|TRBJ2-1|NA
CASSHAAYNEQFF
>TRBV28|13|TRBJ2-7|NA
CASRLGSSYEQYF
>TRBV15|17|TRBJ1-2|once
CATSRALPGGGNYGYTF
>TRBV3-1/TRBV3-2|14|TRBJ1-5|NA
CASSRRTDNQPQHF
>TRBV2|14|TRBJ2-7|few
CASGAGSLSYEQYF
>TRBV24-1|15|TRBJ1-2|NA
CATSDDSRFNYGYTF
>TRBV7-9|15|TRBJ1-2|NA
CASSLVEGAIYGYTF
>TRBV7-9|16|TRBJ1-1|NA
CASSPEGQLMNTEAFF
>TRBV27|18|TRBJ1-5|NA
CASSARGQGVYSNQPQHF
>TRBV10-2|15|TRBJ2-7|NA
CASSYSGQSSYEQYF
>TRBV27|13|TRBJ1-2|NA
CASSKTGADGYTF
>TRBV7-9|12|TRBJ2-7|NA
CASSLSAYEQYF
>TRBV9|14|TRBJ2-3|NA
CASSVTGAADTQYF
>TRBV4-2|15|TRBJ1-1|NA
CASSQVGQGSTEAFF
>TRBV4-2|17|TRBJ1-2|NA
CASSQDLGGGRYYGYTF
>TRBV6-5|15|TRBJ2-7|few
CASSYGGTGAWEQYF
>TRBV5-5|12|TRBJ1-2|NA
CASSTQGYGYTF
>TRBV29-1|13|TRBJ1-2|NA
CSGTAGLQAGYTF
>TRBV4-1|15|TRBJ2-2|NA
CASSQEGLVVGELFF
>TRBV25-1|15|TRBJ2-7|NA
CASSDDRGGIYEQYF
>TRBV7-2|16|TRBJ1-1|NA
CASSPAGARENTEAFF
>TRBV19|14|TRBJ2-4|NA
CASNARPNEDIQYF
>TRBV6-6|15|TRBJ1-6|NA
CASTPRGTNNSPLHF
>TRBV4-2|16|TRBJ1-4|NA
CASSRESYGTNEKLFF
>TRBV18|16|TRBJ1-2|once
CASSPEAGGNIYGYTF
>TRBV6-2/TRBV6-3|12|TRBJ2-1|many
CASSYGSNEQFF